The source of this TCR beta chain is a study of cytomegalovirus exposure and HLA in healthy donors. General observations from the study: Because they were indistinguishable, some V segments, including TRBV6-2 and TRBV6-3, were excluded.

As for this clone: The antigen remains unidentified.

V was shortened by 0 bases and J by 4 bases, with 4 bases between the two germline ends. The CDR3 has 12 residues. From germline, CDR1 is GTSNPN and CDR2 SVGIG (reference sequence). The study ran its PCR with 60 Vbeta and 13 Jbeta primers. Produced via immunoSEQ multiplex PCR; TCRdb's table is partial and in-frame only. In the table there are about 160,000 clones, around 83% of which are singletons. This sequence joins TRBV30 and TRBJ2-1; D uncertain. The clonotype was recovered from a man aged 45 to 65 in good health and CMV-seropositive. Sequencing was performed on PBMCs. For the CDR3, the DNA is TGTGCCTGGAGTGTAGCGTACAATGAGCAGTTCTTC. Protein: CAWSVAYNEQFF.